These T cell receptor beta chains were read from a single sample in a study of cytomegalovirus exposure and HLA in healthy donors. TCRdb's table, derived via immunoSEQ multiplex PCR, lists solely in-frame clones and lacks some. Of roughly 93,000 clones listed, around 75% are singletons. The sequenced material came from PBMCs. The receptor source for this set is a man aged 40-49 years in good health and CMV-seronegative. CDR3s leave out the opening cysteine and the closing phenylalanine or tryptophan. A D gene is named only where the DNA matches it firmly.

v_gene: TRBV6-1
j_gene: TRBJ2-3
d_gene: NA
CDR3aa: ASSVTGTPSTDTQY

v_gene: TRBV29-1
j_gene: TRBJ2-2
d_gene: TRBD1
CDR3aa: SVSVGTANTGELF

v_gene: TRBV29-1
j_gene: TRBJ2-1
d_gene: TRBD2
CDR3aa: SAGGLAGIDEQF

v_gene: TRBV11-2
j_gene: TRBJ1-4
d_gene: NA
CDR3aa: ASSPSTNEKLF

v_gene: TRBV11-2
j_gene: TRBJ2-7
d_gene: TRBD1
CDR3aa: ASSSIWTGSYEQY

v_gene: TRBV11-2
j_gene: TRBJ1-4
d_gene: NA
CDR3aa: ASSAGGPLNEKLF

v_gene: TRBV15
j_gene: TRBJ2-1
d_gene: TRBD2
CDR3aa: ATSRALGGFDEQF

v_gene: TRBV28
j_gene: TRBJ1-5
d_gene: TRBD1
CDR3aa: ASSLFGQGASNQPQH

v_gene: TRBV11-2
j_gene: TRBJ1-5
d_gene: TRBD1
CDR3aa: ASSLEGQGFQPQH

v_gene: TRBV30
j_gene: TRBJ1-2
d_gene: NA
CDR3aa: AWSLGPGYT

v_gene: TRBV5-1
j_gene: TRBJ1-1
d_gene: NA
CDR3aa: ASSWEGGRGEAF

v_gene: TRBV18
j_gene: TRBJ2-7
d_gene: TRBD2
CDR3aa: ASSPILAGGQTRGTEQY

v_gene: TRBV4-3
j_gene: TRBJ2-2
d_gene: NA
CDR3aa: ASSQDGASWGAGELF

v_gene: TRBV4-1
j_gene: TRBJ2-7
d_gene: NA
CDR3aa: ASSQVPGIASYEQY

v_gene: TRBV30
j_gene: TRBJ2-3
d_gene: NA
CDR3aa: AWSPSARLTDTQY

v_gene: TRBV30
j_gene: TRBJ1-6
d_gene: TRBD1
CDR3aa: AWRDRVSPLH

v_gene: TRBV19
j_gene: TRBJ2-4
d_gene: TRBD1
CDR3aa: ASSIGTGVEGKNIQY

v_gene: TRBV9
j_gene: TRBJ1-3
d_gene: NA
CDR3aa: ASSVGPYSGSLSGNTIY

v_gene: TRBV5-1
j_gene: TRBJ1-6
d_gene: NA
CDR3aa: ASSFREGNSPLH

v_gene: TRBV4-3
j_gene: TRBJ1-5
d_gene: NA
CDR3aa: ASSQDLRINQPQH

v_gene: TRBV20-1
j_gene: TRBJ1-2
d_gene: NA
CDR3aa: SDSGSGYT

v_gene: TRBV4-3
j_gene: TRBJ2-5
d_gene: TRBD2
CDR3aa: ASSQDGTSGKETQY

v_gene: TRBV5-1
j_gene: TRBJ1-1
d_gene: NA
CDR3aa: ASSEGDLAEAF

v_gene: TRBV5-1
j_gene: TRBJ2-5
d_gene: TRBD1
CDR3aa: ASSLVAGGKTQY

v_gene: TRBV11-2
j_gene: TRBJ2-5
d_gene: NA
CDR3aa: ASSLERRDVQY

v_gene: TRBV7-7
j_gene: TRBJ2-1
d_gene: TRBD1
CDR3aa: ASSEGGAGYNEQF

v_gene: TRBV2
j_gene: TRBJ1-5
d_gene: TRBD1
CDR3aa: ASSGHRDRESHNQPQH

v_gene: TRBV5-5
j_gene: TRBJ1-1
d_gene: NA
CDR3aa: ASSFDRNTEAF

v_gene: TRBV10-3
j_gene: TRBJ1-2
d_gene: TRBD1
CDR3aa: AISRDRDYGYT

v_gene: TRBV10-3
j_gene: TRBJ2-1
d_gene: TRBD1
CDR3aa: AITQGQGGYNEQF

v_gene: TRBV7-2
j_gene: TRBJ2-7
d_gene: NA
CDR3aa: ASSFQGSSYEQY

v_gene: TRBV28
j_gene: TRBJ1-3
d_gene: NA
CDR3aa: ASSLWARAGNTIY

v_gene: TRBV9
j_gene: TRBJ2-7
d_gene: TRBD2
CDR3aa: ASSVGTSGGAAYEQY

v_gene: TRBV18
j_gene: TRBJ1-5
d_gene: NA
CDR3aa: ASSGRGNQPQH

v_gene: TRBV15
j_gene: NA
d_gene: TRBD2
CDR3aa: ATSRAPGGFREQY

v_gene: TRBV6-1
j_gene: TRBJ2-3
d_gene: NA
CDR3aa: ASSELGLAGEDTQY

v_gene: TRBV9
j_gene: TRBJ1-6
d_gene: TRBD1
CDR3aa: ASSVSGTDNSPLH